The text below deals with one T cell receptor beta chain. Its specificity is unknown. This CDR3 comprises 16 residues. Deletions cut 2 bases from V and 5 bases from J, with 19 bases between. Germline V gene sequence: CDR1 MNHNY, CDR2 SVGAGI (reference sequence). This table comes from immunoSEQ multiplex PCR, and its TCRdb copy is limited to in-frame clones, with some not included. Of roughly 270,000 clones listed, around 87% are singletons. This entry belongs to a study of cytomegalovirus exposure and HLA in healthy donors. Notes on the study in general: Under in vitro conditions, three CMV-associated chains were confirmed as specific for CMV antigens.

Sequencing was performed on PBMCs. This rearrangement joins TRBV6-6 to TRBJ2-7; weak D call: TRBD1 (8 bases). The receptor's source is a young woman in good health and CMV-seronegative. The CDR3, as DNA: TGTGCCAGCAGTTACGGGAGGGGGGTACAGGGGGACGAGCAGTACTTC. This sequence encodes CASSYGRGVQGDEQYF.